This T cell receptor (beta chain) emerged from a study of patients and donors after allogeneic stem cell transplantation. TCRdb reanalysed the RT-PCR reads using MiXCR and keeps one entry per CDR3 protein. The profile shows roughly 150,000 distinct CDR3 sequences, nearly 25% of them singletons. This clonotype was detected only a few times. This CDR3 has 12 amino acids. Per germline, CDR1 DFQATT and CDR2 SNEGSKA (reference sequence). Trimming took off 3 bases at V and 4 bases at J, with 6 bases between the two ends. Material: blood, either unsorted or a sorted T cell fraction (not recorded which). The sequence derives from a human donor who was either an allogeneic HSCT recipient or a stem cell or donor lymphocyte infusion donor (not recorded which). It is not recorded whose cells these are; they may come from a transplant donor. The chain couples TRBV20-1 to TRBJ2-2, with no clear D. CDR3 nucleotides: TGCAGTGCTAGGCCCGGCACCGGGGAGCTGTTTTTT. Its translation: CSARPGTGELFF.